This T cell receptor (beta chain) was recorded in a study of shared clonotypes between healthy human individuals. Measured with immunoSEQ multiplex PCR; TCRdb has only the in-frame clones, and not every one. In the table there are a few million clones, under 97% of which are singletons. The source material was naive CD4+ T cells sorted from blood. The subset is: CD45RA+ positively selected. The TCR was taken from a man in his late teens or twenties in good health.

CDR3 sequence reads: CASRPRGPEGPLHF. The CDR3 DNA is TGTGCCAGCAGGCCGAGGGGACCCGAGGGACCCCTCCACTTT. The chain uses TRBV6-5 and TRBJ1-6; D is possibly TRBD1 (5 bases). V lost 6 bases and J 12 bases, leaving 18 bases between the germline ends. The CDR3 has 14 residues. Germline V lookup: CDR1 MNHEY, CDR2 SVGAGI.